The 30 T cell receptor beta chains in this list originate from one sample, sequenced in a study of prognosis after radiotherapy for stage I lung cancer. Genomic DNA was the source, and TCR beta CDR3 was amplified from it by two-round multiplex PCR. Amplification during the initial PCR round employed primers specific to each TRBV and TRBJ gene. TCRdb re-called the multiplex PCR reads through MiXCR, storing one row per CDR3 protein. The table has about 51,000 distinct CDR3 sequences, less than 35% seen once. Sequenced here: PBMCs, sampled before or after stereotactic body radiation therapy (not recorded which). The receptors were sampled from a donor over 45 with non-small cell lung cancer.

Many counts were recorded for this clonotype. The chain couples TRBV9 to TRBJ2-2, with D tentatively TRBD1 (5 bases). The germline V gene has CDR1 SGDLS and CDR2 YYNGEE. This CDR3 comprises 16 residues. Between the trimmed V and J ends, which lost 4 bases and 0 bases, there was a span of 13 bases. CDR3 in DNA: TGTGCCAGCAGCCACCACTCGACAGCGAACACCGGGGAGCTGTTTTTT. Amino acid sequence: CASSHHSTANTGELFF. Looking up the rest from reference TRBV9 and TRBJ2-2 gives the full variable domain: DSGVTQTPKHLITATGQRVTLRCSPRSGDLSVYWYQQSLDQGLQFLIQYYNGEERAKGNILERFSAQQFPDLHSELNLSSLELGDSALYFCASSHHSTANTGELFFGEGSRLTVL.

Ten or more counts support this clonotype. The J gene is TRBJ2-5, the V gene TRBV30; unclear D gene. This CDR3 region has 13 residues. Looked up from germline, CDR1 is GTSNPN and CDR2 is SVGIG (reference sequence). The CDR3 region is CAVLVASQETQYF. The CDR3, as DNA: TGTGCTGTTCTGGTGGCGAGCCAAGAGACCCAGTACTTC.

CDR3 sequence (DNA): TGTGCCAGCAGTCCACGGTTGGTCTCTTGGTCCAACGTCCTGACTTTC. It is translated as CASSPRLVSWSNVLTF. The chain recombines TRBV7-2 with TRBJ2-6; the D is unclear. This CDR3 comprises 16 residues. Germline V gene lookup returns CDR1 SGHTA and CDR2 FQGNSA. V lost 6 bases to trimming and J lost 8 bases, with 20 bases between them.

This clonotype was seen many times. The chain joins TRBV18 to TRBJ2-1; tentative D call: TRBD2 (6 bases). Germline-derived CDR1 and CDR2 are KGHSH and LQKENI. The CDR3 totals 15 residues. The V end was cut by 3 bases, the J end by 1 base, with 10 bases between. The CDR3 coding sequence is TGTGCCAGCTCACCGGGTGGACTATCCTACAATGAGCAGTTCTTC. The encoded protein is CASSPGGLSYNEQFF.

This chain connects TRBV18 to TRBJ2-7; 7 bases agree with TRBD1. Germline V CDR1 and CDR2: KGHSH, LQKENI. Losses at the gene ends were 0 bases for V and 6 bases for J; bases not matched to a gene: 8. This CDR3 region has 15 residues. The CDR3 loop is CASSPPAGGKREQYF. Written as DNA, the CDR3 is TGTGCCAGCTCACCACCGGCAGGGGGTAAGCGCGAGCAGTACTTC.

Relative to its sample, this clonotype is medium-sized. V gene TRBV5-1 combines with J gene TRBJ2-6; D call uncertain. V was cut by 0 bases and J by 0 bases, with 7 bases left in between. The CDR3 loop spans 16 amino acids. Per germline, CDR1 SGHRS and CDR2 YFSETQ. The CDR3 DNA follows: TGCGCCAGCAGCTTGGACCCCATCTCTGGGGCCAACGTCCTGACTTTC. Protein sequence: CASSLDPISGANVLTF.

This clonotype was detected many times. The CDR3 loop is CASSSPAGEETQYF. CDR3 DNA: TGTGCCAGCAGTTCCCCGGCAGGGGAAGAGACCCAGTACTTC. The chain carries TRBV12-3 or TRBV12-4 and TRBJ2-5; TRBD1 is a possible D gene (6 bases). This CDR3 is 14 amino acids long. V was clipped by 4 bases and J by 3 bases, with 12 bases between them.

This clonotype was detected ten times or more. This rearrangement joins TRBV7-9 to TRBJ1-5; no definite D call. This CDR3 spans 14 amino acids. Germline loops: CDR1 SEHNR, CDR2 FQNEAQ (reference sequence). The V end was cut by 4 bases, the J end by 2 bases, with 9 bases between. In nucleotides, the CDR3 is TGTGCCAGCAGCTCTACGGCGGGCAATCAGCCCCAGCATTTT. This sequence encodes CASSSTAGNQPQHF.

The chain links TRBV11-2 to TRBJ2-3, with D hard to call. Looked up from germline, CDR1 is SGHAT and CDR2 is FQNNGV. The length of the CDR3 is 14 residues. V was trimmed by 5 bases and J by 5 bases, leaving 14 bases between them. CDR3: CASSPGHLVDTQYF. CDR3 DNA: TGTGCCAGCAGCCCCGGGCATTTAGTAGATACGCAGTATTTT.

This clonotype was detected many times. V and J are TRBV12-3 or TRBV12-4 and TRBJ2-1; the D gene is possibly TRBD2 (6 bases). This CDR3 comprises 16 residues. Trimming left V 6 bases short and J 9 bases short, with 24 bases between. The CDR3 reads CASSLLQPGLGGEQFF. The CDR3 DNA is TGTGCCAGCAGCCTCCTACAACCGGGACTCGGAGGTGAGCAGTTCTTC.

This clonotype was counted many times. The CDR3 is CASTLDSYTDTQYF. CDR3 DNA: TGTGCCAGCACCCTTGACTCCTACACAGATACGCAGTATTTT. The rearrangement uses TRBV12-3 or TRBV12-4 and TRBJ2-3; no reliable D call. This CDR3 region has 14 residues. The germline V and J ends were trimmed by 7 bases and 2 bases, with 13 bases remaining between them.

Turning to this clonotype: This is likely an artifact of a read error, given a far larger clone one base away. The V gene is TRBV7-2, the J gene TRBJ2-5; 13 bases fit TRBD2. Germline V gene sequence: CDR1 SGHTA, CDR2 FQGNSA. This CDR3 is built from 15 residues. This chain's CDR3 is CASSWTSGSGETKYF. CDR3 DNA: TGTGCCAGCAGTTGGACTAGCGGGAGTGGTGAGACCAAGTACTTC.

Of note for this clonotype: A clone one base away is much larger, so this may be a read error. V is TRBV6-1 and J is TRBJ2-5, with 7 nucleotides matching TRBD2. This CDR3 has 16 residues. Germline assignment: CDR1 MNHNS and CDR2 SASEGT. The CDR3 loop is CASTPHAGGRGETHYF. The CDR3 DNA reads TGTGCCAGCACCCCCCATGCCGGCGGGAGAGGAGAGACCCATTACTTC.

This clonotype has ten or more counts. The gene calls are TRBV4-1 and TRBJ2-1; 10 bases are a match to TRBD1. Germline CDR1 and CDR2: MGHRA and YSYEKL. After removal of 4 bases from V and 3 bases from J, the junction contained 3 bases not matched to a gene. The CDR3 is 15 residues long. CDR3 region: CASSPRDRGYNEQFF. CDR3 nucleotide sequence: TGCGCCAGCAGCCCGCGGGACAGGGGCTACAATGAGCAGTTCTTC.

This clonotype has a single count. This could be a read error, since a much larger clone is one nucleotide away. The chain links TRBV5-4 to TRBJ2-3; the D call may be TRBD1 or TRBD2 (5 bases each). The germline CDR1 and CDR2 sequences are SGHNT and YYREEE (reference sequence). The CDR3 consists of 13 residues. Trimming cost V 4 bases and J 5 bases, with 11 bases left between them. CDR3 nucleotide sequence: TGTGCCAGCAGCACGGGGCCGATAGATACGCAGTATTTT. It encodes CASSTGPIDTQYF.

This clonotype was recorded at least ten times. The rearrangement joins TRBV6-1 to TRBJ2-7; 14 bases line up with TRBD2. Germline loops: CDR1 MNHNS, CDR2 SASEGT. J gave up 4 bases and V 2 bases, and 7 bases lay outside the gene matches. The CDR3 is made up of 17 amino acids. The CDR3 region is CASSERGLAGVRYEQYF. The CDR3 DNA reads as TGTGCCAGCAGTGAAAGGGGACTAGCGGGAGTGAGATACGAGCAGTACTTC.

This clonotype was counted between two and nine times. It is likely a read error: a sequence one base away is far more abundant. This chain joins TRBV6-2 or TRBV6-3 and TRBJ1-1, with D perhaps TRBD1 (5 bases). This CDR3 is built from 13 residues. With 6 bases removed from V and 13 bases from J, the gap between germline ends came to 21 bases. Germline CDR1 MNHEY, CDR2 SVGEGT. The CDR3 loop is CASRVTPGGRDFF. In DNA, the CDR3 is TGTGCCAGCAGAGTCACCCCGGGGGGACGGGATTTCTTT.

To note about this clonotype: One end of the junction does not line up with germline, which may come from a read error. The chain carries TRBV6-4 and TRBJ2-2, with 13 bases identical to TRBD2. CDR1 MRHNA and CDR2 SNTAGT come from the germline V gene. The CDR3 extends over 16 amino acids. CDR3 DNA sequence: TGTGCCAGCAGCGGACTAGCGGGAGTTTCCACCGGGGATCTGTTTTTT. Its translation is CASSGLAGVSTGDLFF.

This clonotype has at least ten counts. The gene calls are TRBV12-3 or TRBV12-4 and TRBJ1-5; 10 nucleotides line up with TRBD1. The CDR3 has 15 amino acids. Trimming at V came to 5 bases and at J to 4 bases, leaving 5 bases not matched to a gene. The CDR3 protein is CASSVGQGRNQPQHF. CDR3 nucleotides: TGTGCCAGCAGTGTGGGACAGGGGAGGAATCAGCCCCAGCATTTT.

This clonotype was recorded at least ten times. The rearrangement links TRBV20-1 to TRBJ1-5; D may be TRBD1 (5 bases). The ends were cut back, 6 bases at V and 5 bases at J, with 14 bases in the middle. The V gene's germline CDR1 is DFQATT and CDR2 SNEGSKA (reference sequence). The CDR3 runs to 13 residues. The CDR3 here is CSARRQIDQPQHF. DNA for the CDR3: TGCAGTGCCCGTCGACAGATAGATCAGCCCCAGCATTTT.

Comments on this clonotype: Being one base from a much bigger clone, this may be a read error. The rearrangement uses TRBV6-2 or TRBV6-3 and TRBJ2-5, with 8 positions matching TRBD1. Per the germline V gene, CDR1 is MNHEY and CDR2 is SVGEGT. CDR3 length: 16 amino acids. The CDR3: CASIYPRDRNQETQYF. The DNA for the CDR3 is TGTGCCAGCATTTACCCCCGGGACAGGAACCAAGAGACCCAGTACTTC.

This clonotype has a count of ten or more. The CDR3 nucleotides are TGTGCCAGCAGCTTAGTAGGGACTAGCGGGAGGAAAGAGACCCAGTACTTC. Its translation is CASSLVGTSGRKETQYF. The chain has TRBV7-2 and TRBJ2-5; 15 bases are a match to TRBD2. Germline values: CDR1 SGHTA, CDR2 FQGNSA. The CDR3 totals 17 residues. V lost 1 base and J lost 3; bases outside the gene matches: 3.

This clonotype occurred many times. V is TRBV12-5 and J is TRBJ2-1; TRBD1 matches 8 bases. The trim removed 8 bases at V and 4 bases at J, leaving 16 bases unmatched. The CDR3 length is 17 residues. CDR1 LGHNT and CDR2 FRNRAP come from the germline V gene. CDR3 in DNA: TGTGCTAGTTCCCTCAGGGCCCGGGACAGGCAATACAATGAGCAGTTCTTC. This translates into CASSLRARDRQYNEQFF.

This clonotype was counted a few times. This may come from a read error, since a much larger clone is one base off. This chain uses TRBV27 with TRBJ2-3, with TRBD2 matching over 8 bases. CDR1 and CDR2 from the germline V gene are MNHEY and SMNVEV (reference sequence). The CDR3 extends over 16 amino acids. With V trimmed by 7 bases and J by 0 bases, 9 bases remained unmatched. The CDR3 nucleotides are TGTGCCAGCATAAAAATAGCGGGACTTAGCACAGATACGCAGTATTTT. Protein product: CASIKIAGLSTDTQYF.

This clonotype came up many times. The chain combines TRBV5-1 with TRBJ2-3, with 9 bases matching TRBD2. This CDR3 region has 15 residues. Germline V gives CDR1 SGHRS, CDR2 YFSETQ. With V trimmed by 4 bases and J by 6 bases, 9 bases remained unmatched. CDR3 amino acids: CASSGGLAFLDTQYF. In DNA form, the CDR3 reads TGCGCCAGCAGCGGGGGACTAGCTTTTTTGGATACGCAGTATTTT.

The gene calls are TRBV6-2 or TRBV6-3 and TRBJ2-7; TRBD2 aligns across 8 bases. The CDR3 runs to 15 residues. The germline V gene encodes CDR1 MNHEY and CDR2 SVGEGT. Germline trimming cut 0 bases from V and 4 bases from J; bases unmatched to any gene: 5. DNA of the CDR3: TGTGCCAGCAGTTACTCGTCGGGAGGGCTGTACGAGCAGTACTTC. It specifies CASSYSSGGLYEQYF.

This clonotype came up many times. This sequence joins TRBV7-2 and TRBJ1-3; no reliable D call. The ends were cut back, 5 bases at V and 4 bases at J, with 12 bases in the middle. CDR1 is SGHTA, CDR2 FQGNSA, per germline. The CDR3 has 14 amino acids. The CDR3 loop reads CASSAGSVGNTIYF. The CDR3 region has the DNA TGTGCCAGCAGCGCTGGGTCAGTCGGAAACACCATATATTTT.

Notes on this clonotype: A far larger clone is a single base away, which makes a read error likely. The chain couples TRBV6-4 to TRBJ2-7; 9 bases align to TRBD1. Germline CDR1 reads MRHNA; CDR2 reads SNTAGT. The junction had 12 bases not matched to a gene; V was cut back by 6 bases and J by 3 bases. The CDR3 totals 16 residues. CDR3 bases: TGTGCCAGCAGCAACGGCCCCGGGACAGGGCGCTACGAGCAGTACTTC. Protein sequence: CASSNGPGTGRYEQYF.

In its sample, this clonotype was seen a few times. One end of the junction fails to match germline, which may point to a read error. The V call is TRBV18, the J call TRBJ2-2; 11 nucleotides agree with TRBD2. The CDR3 runs to 15 residues. Germline V gene data show CDR1 as KGHSH and CDR2 as LQKENI. As DNA, the CDR3 is TGTACCAGCTCGGGACTAGCGGCGAACACCGGGGAGCTGTTTTTT. Encoded protein: CTSSGLAANTGELFF.

This clonotype was picked up a small number of times. A much larger clone is a single base away; this may be a read error. The chain employs TRBV19 and TRBJ1-2; D remains unclear. Trimming removed 7 bases from V and 8 bases from J, with 17 bases in between. The CDR3 consists of 13 residues. Germline CDR1 reads LNHDA; CDR2 reads SQIVND (reference sequence). As DNA, the CDR3 is TGTGCCAGTACCCCCGGGAGGTATGGAGGCTACACCTTC. This sequence encodes CASTPGRYGGYTF.